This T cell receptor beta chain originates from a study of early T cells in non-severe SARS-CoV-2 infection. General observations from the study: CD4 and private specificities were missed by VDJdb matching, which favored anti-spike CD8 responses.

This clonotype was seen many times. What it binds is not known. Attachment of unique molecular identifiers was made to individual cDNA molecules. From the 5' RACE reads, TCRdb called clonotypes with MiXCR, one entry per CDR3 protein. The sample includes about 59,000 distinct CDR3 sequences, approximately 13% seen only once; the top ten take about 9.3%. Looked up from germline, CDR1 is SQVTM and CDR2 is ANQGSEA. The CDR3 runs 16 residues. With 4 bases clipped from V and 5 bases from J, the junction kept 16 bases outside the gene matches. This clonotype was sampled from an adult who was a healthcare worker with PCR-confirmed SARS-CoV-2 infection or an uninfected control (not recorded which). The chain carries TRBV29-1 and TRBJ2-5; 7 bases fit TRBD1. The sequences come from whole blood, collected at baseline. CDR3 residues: CSVGGHQGVVGETQYF. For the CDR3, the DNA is TGCAGCGTTGGGGGACACCAGGGGGTCGTCGGGGAGACCCAGTACTTC.